This entry lists 4 T cell receptor beta chains sequenced from one sample in a study of T-cell reconstitution after alpha-beta-depleted transplantation in children. Preparation of the TCRbeta library used unique molecular identifiers. From the PCR reads, TCRdb called clonotypes with MiXCR, one entry per CDR3 protein. The top ten clones hold 10% of a sample with 250,000 to 350,000 distinct CDR3 sequences, 9.9% of them seen once. The sample was PBMCs from the stem cell graft donor, taken from the stem cell graft. Receptors were obtained from a human donor who donated a stem cell graft to a child with SCID.

This clonotype appeared a few times. The chain uses TRBV12-3 or TRBV12-4 and TRBJ2-5, with D maybe TRBD2 (5 bases). Trimming took off 7 bases at V and 1 base at J, with 16 bases between the two ends. CDR3 length equals 15 residues. CDR3 DNA: TGTGCCAGCACTCCGAGGGAAGGGCCCCAAGAGACCCAGTACTTC. Its protein is CASTPREGPQETQYF.

This clonotype was seen more than once but under ten times. The V and J genes are TRBV6-1 and TRBJ1-4; 7 positions match TRBD1. The CDR3 is made up of 15 amino acids. The ends lost 6 bases at V and 8 bases at J; junction bases unmatched: 12. CDR1 is MNHNS and CDR2 is SASEGT in the germline V gene. CDR3 nucleotide sequence: TGTGCCAGCAGGGCCCGGAGGGGGCCGGGAGAAAAACTGTTTTTT. It specifies CASRARRGPGEKLFF.

The rearrangement joins TRBV5-1 to TRBJ2-2; possibly TRBD1 for D (5 bases). CDR3 size: 14 residues. Germline CDR1 reads SGHRS; CDR2 reads YFSETQ. V dropped 6 bases and J dropped 4 bases, with 13 bases sitting between them. CDR3 sequence: CASTQGPGTGELFF. Written as DNA, the CDR3 is TGCGCCAGCACCCAGGGTCCCGGCACCGGGGAGCTGTTTTTT.

The gene calls are TRBV11-1 and TRBJ1-3; D gene uncertain. The CDR3 covers 18 residues. Germline V gene data show CDR1 as SGHAT and CDR2 as FQDESV (reference sequence). The V end lost 5 bases, the J end lost 0 bases, and 20 bases lay between the germline ends. CDR3 sequence (DNA): TGTGCCAGCAGCCCCCAACCCGCAGGCATCCTCTCTGGAAACACCATATATTTT. Amino acid sequence: CASSPQPAGILSGNTIYF.